This T cell receptor (beta chain) was identified in a study of cytomegalovirus exposure and HLA in healthy donors. This CDR3 has 15 residues. V lost 2 bases, J lost 2 bases, and 12 bases lay in between. Germline CDR1 and CDR2: ENHRY and SYGVKD. In this sample, this clone turned up once. The antigen is unknown. Whole-study findings and limits: The investigators catalogued 164 TCR beta chains as cytomegalovirus-associated. Within the approximately 130 validation repertoires, first-cohort TCR clusters tended to co-occur, according to a later analysis.

Profiled with immunoSEQ multiplex PCR; TCRdb holds only in-frame clones, not every one. The data contain about 160,000 clones, 85% to 90% of them singletons. From the 120-subject validation cohort, which was separate from the approximately 700-subject first cohort, the donors were drawn. The TCR was taken from a man between 18 and 29 years old in good health and CMV-seronegative. The chain uses TRBV10-3 and TRBJ1-2; D perhaps matches TRBD1 (5 bases). The sequencing input was PBMCs. Here the CDR3 DNA reads TGTGCCATCAGTGAGGGGGCGAGGACCAACTATGGCTACACCTTC. Amino acid sequence: CAISEGARTNYGYTF.